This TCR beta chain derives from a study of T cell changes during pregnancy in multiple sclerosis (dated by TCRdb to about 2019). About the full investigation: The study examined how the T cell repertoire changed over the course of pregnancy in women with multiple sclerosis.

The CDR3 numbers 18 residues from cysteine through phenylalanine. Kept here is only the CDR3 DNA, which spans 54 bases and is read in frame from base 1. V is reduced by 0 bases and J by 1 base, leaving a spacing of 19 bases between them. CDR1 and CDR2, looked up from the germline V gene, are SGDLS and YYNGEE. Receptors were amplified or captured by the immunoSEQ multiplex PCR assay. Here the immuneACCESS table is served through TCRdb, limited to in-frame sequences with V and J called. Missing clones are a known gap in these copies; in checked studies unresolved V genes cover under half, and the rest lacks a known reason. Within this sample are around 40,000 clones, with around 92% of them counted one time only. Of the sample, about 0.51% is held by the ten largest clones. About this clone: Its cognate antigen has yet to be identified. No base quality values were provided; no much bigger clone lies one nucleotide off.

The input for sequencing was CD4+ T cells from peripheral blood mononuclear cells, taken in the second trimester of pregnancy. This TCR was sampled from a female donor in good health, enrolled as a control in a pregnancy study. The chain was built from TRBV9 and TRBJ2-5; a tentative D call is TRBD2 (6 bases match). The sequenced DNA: TGTGCCAGCAGCGTAGGCGGGGCTAGACGGGAGTTCCAAGAGACCCAGTACTTC. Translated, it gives CASSVGGARREFQETQYF.